A single T cell receptor beta chain is shown here with its context. This entry comes from a study of blood T cell repertoires in COVID-19. Trimming removed 1 base from V and 0 bases from J, with 6 bases in between. CDR1 is LGHDT and CDR2 is YNNKEL in the germline V gene (reference sequence). CDR3 length: 14 residues. The repertoire was sequenced with immunoSEQ multiplex PCR; TCRdb's copy has only in-frame clones and lacks some. This table has 250,000 to 300,000 clones, 80% to 90% appearing once. The specimen was peripheral blood. This chain connects TRBV3-1 (or the pseudogene TRBV3-2) to TRBJ1-1, with D hard to call. This sequence originates from a man aged 80 or over with acute or convalescent COVID-19. The CDR3 here is CASSQVYLNTEAFF. In DNA form, the CDR3 reads TGTGCCAGCAGCCAAGTATACTTGAACACTGAAGCTTTCTTT.